This is a list of T cell receptor beta chains from one sample in a study of T-cell reconstitution after alpha-beta-depleted transplantation in children. TCRdb recomputed calls from the PCR reads with MiXCR, one row per CDR3 protein. The data show about 600,000 distinct CDR3 sequences, under 25% seen once. The specimen was PBMCs, mostly from graft donor cells, collected 360 days after TCRalphabeta/CD19-depleted stem cell transplant. These receptors were taken from a boy younger than two who had a stem cell transplant for acute myeloid leukemia, so the T cells may come from the graft donor. Each CDR3 is given without its conserved first and last residue. The D gene is left open where the match is weak.

>TRBD1|TRBV29-1
SEGQINTRYYEQY
>NA|TRBV9
ASSGPSSSGVF
>NA|TRBV29-1
SVKNTEAF
>NA|TRBV20-1
SARDPVNPNTEAF
>NA|TRBV20-1
SARDEDDPNTGELF
>NA|TRBV6-2/TRBV6-3
ASRLRQGGRNTGGLF
>TRBD2|TRBV4-3
ASSQARGGYDEQF
>NA|TRBV12-3/TRBV12-4
ASSFGVVGNTGELF
>NA|TRBV5-5
ASTDKLNTGELF
>TRBD1|TRBV5-1
ASSFGIGDRMAF
>NA|TRBV11-2
ASSSHGVSYNEQF
>NA|TRBV28
ASSPQGPRNTEAF
>TRBD2|TRBV5-1
ASSLSGGDSTDTQY
>NA|TRBV20-1
SASPDGLSDTQY
>NA|TRBV6-1
ASSSGGYNSPLH
>NA|TRBV20-1
SAGPMWGPGETQY